These T cell receptor beta chains were read from a single sample in a study of shared clonotypes between healthy human individuals. Generated by immunoSEQ multiplex PCR, the TCRdb table keeps only in-frame clones and is missing some. The table lists 500,000 to 550,000 clones, about 96% of them singletons. Sequencing was performed on naive CD4+ T cells sorted from blood. These receptors originate from a woman aged 25 to 39 in good health. CDR3s include the opening cysteine and the closing phenylalanine or tryptophan. The D gene is left open where the match is weak. For some rows the clone size is stated as once, few or many, or as a class when expanded; others skip it.

V,D,size,J,CDR3,DNA
TRBV6-6,-,-,TRBJ1-3,CASSFEDGNTIYF,TGTGCCAGCAGTTTTGAAGATGGAAACACCATATATTTT
TRBV28,TRBD1,-,TRBJ1-4,CASTAGTESQKLFF,TGTGCCAGCACCGCCGGGACAGAATCACAAAAACTGTTTTTT
TRBV27,TRBD2,-,TRBJ2-3,CAGHLGRRGSGLQMDTQYF,TGTGCCGGTCACCTGGGGAGGCGCGGGAGCGGGCTGCAAATGGATACGCAGTATTTT
TRBV29-1,-,once,TRBJ2-2,CSVFRNTGELFF,TGCAGCGTGTTCAGGAACACCGGGGAGCTGTTTTTT
TRBV15,TRBD2,once,TRBJ2-5,CATSRDRRLAGKETQYF,TGTGCCACCAGCAGAGACCGGCGCCTAGCGGGAAAAGAGACCCAGTACTTC
TRBV5-1,TRBD1,-,TRBJ2-2,CASSGRTGGTSKTGELFF,TGCGCCAGCAGCGGTAGGACAGGGGGCACGTCGAAGACCGGGGAGCTGTTTTTT
TRBV7-2,-,-,TRBJ2-1,CASSSSWVVAGLREQFF,TGTGCCAGCAGCTCCTCTTGGGTCGTCGCGGGGCTCAGGGAGCAGTTCTTC
TRBV18,-,-,TRBJ1-4,CASSPEQGQNEKLFF,TGTGCCAGCTCACCAGAGCAGGGACAAAATGAAAAACTGTTTTTT
TRBV6-1,TRBD1,-,TRBJ2-1,CASSGQGSYNEQFF,TGTGCCAGCAGTGGACAGGGCTCGTACAATGAGCAGTTCTTC
TRBV27,TRBD1,-,TRBJ2-6,CASSPQGVPSGANVLTF,TGTGCCAGCAGCCCGCAGGGGGTGCCCTCTGGGGCCAACGTCCTGACTTTC
TRBV19,TRBD1,-,TRBJ1-1,CASTPDRVGTEAFF,TGTGCCAGTACCCCCGACAGGGTTGGCACTGAAGCTTTCTTT
TRBV21-1,-,-,TRBJ2-7,CASRVGVAVRPYEQYF,TGTGCCAGCAGGGTTGGGGTAGCAGTACGTCCTTACGAGCAGTACTTC
TRBV2,-,-,TRBJ1-5,CASSYTYQPQHF,TGTGCCAGCAGCTACACCTATCAGCCCCAGCATTTT
TRBV28,-,-,TRBJ1-2,CASDGQGRTNYGYTF,TGTGCCAGTGATGGGCAGGGGAGAACTAACTATGGCTACACCTTC
TRBV6-6,-,-,TRBJ2-3,CAAGRGRADTQYF,TGTGCTGCGGGGAGGGGGCGCGCAGATACGCAGTATTTT
TRBV27,-,-,TRBJ2-1,CASGSKGLLAVTYNEQFF,TGTGCCAGCGGCTCCAAAGGGTTACTAGCAGTAACATACAATGAGCAGTTCTTC
TRBV6-1,TRBD1,-,TRBJ1-2,CASSPGQGGYGYTF,TGTGCCAGCAGTCCGGGACAGGGGGGTTATGGCTACACCTTC
TRBV27,TRBD1,-,TRBJ2-1,CASRLDRGSYNEQFF,TGTGCCAGCAGATTGGACAGGGGCTCCTACAATGAGCAGTTCTTC
TRBV28,-,-,TRBJ1-5,CASRGWGVSNQPQHF,TGTGCCAGCAGGGGCTGGGGAGTTAGCAATCAGCCCCAGCATTTT
TRBV5-8,TRBD2,-,TRBJ2-7,CASSLTGGLEQYF,TGTGCCAGCAGCTTGACGGGAGGGCTCGAGCAGTACTTC
TRBV28,TRBD1,-,TRBJ1-2,CASVRGESNYGYTF,TGTGCCAGCGTCAGGGGGGAATCTAACTATGGCTACACCTTC
TRBV7-8,TRBD1,few,TRBJ1-2,CASSLEPSGGVGYTF,TGTGCCAGCAGCTTAGAACCCTCAGGGGGCGTAGGCTACACCTTC
TRBV6-5,-,once,TRBJ1-5,CASSYLPNQPQHF,TGTGCCAGCAGTTATCTTCCCAATCAGCCCCAGCATTTT
TRBV29-1,-,-,TRBJ2-3,CSVVGQLSTDTQYF,TGCAGCGTTGTTGGACAGCTTAGCACAGATACGCAGTATTTT
TRBV6-5,TRBD2,once,TRBJ2-1,CASKPDSGRAKFF,TGTGCCAGCAAACCTGATAGCGGGAGGGCTAAGTTCTTC
TRBV14,TRBD2,-,TRBJ2-1,CASTTSGRNLEQFF,TGTGCCAGTACCACTAGCGGGAGGAATCTTGAGCAGTTCTTC
TRBV19,-,-,TRBJ2-4,CATTAGGRDIQYF,TGTGCCACCACTGCTGGGGGCCGGGACATTCAGTACTTC
TRBV5-1,-,-,TRBJ1-3,CASSLEGGGNTIYF,TGCGCCAGCAGCTTGGAGGGTGGTGGAAACACCATATATTTT
TRBV27,-,once,TRBJ2-7,CASSYLSPPSYEQYF,TGTGCCAGCAGTTATCTATCCCCGCCTTCCTACGAGCAGTACTTC
TRBV5-1,TRBD1,-,TRBJ2-5,CASSYAGQVGPETQYF,TGCGCCAGCAGCTATGCGGGACAGGTGGGTCCAGAGACCCAGTACTTC
TRBV28,-,-,TRBJ1-4,CASSLAGEDEKLFF,TGTGCCAGCAGTTTAGCCGGGGAGGATGAAAAACTGTTTTTT
TRBV28,-,-,TRBJ2-7,CASSNAYEQYF,TGTGCCAGCAGTAATGCCTACGAGCAGTACTTC
TRBV28,-,-,TRBJ1-1,CASSFWNTEAFF,TGTGCCAGCAGTTTTTGGAACACTGAAGCTTTCTTT
TRBV27,-,once,TRBJ2-3,CASSLVRGADTQYF,TGTGCCAGCAGTTTAGTGAGGGGAGCAGATACGCAGTATTTT
TRBV5-5,-,-,TRBJ2-5,CASSTRTGGAETQYF,TGTGCCAGCAGCACTCGGACGGGTGGGGCAGAGACCCAGTACTTC
TRBV5-1,-,-,TRBJ1-2,CASSIGPEYYGYTF,TGCGCCAGCAGCATCGGGCCGGAGTACTATGGCTACACCTTC
TRBV28,-,-,TRBJ1-1,CASGRGTEAFF,TGTGCCAGTGGGAGGGGGACTGAAGCTTTCTTT
TRBV4-1,TRBD2,-,TRBJ2-1,CASSQSRLAGGGSSYNEQFF,TGCGCCAGCAGCCAAAGCCGACTAGCGGGAGGGGGGAGCTCCTACAATGAGCAGTTCTTC
TRBV4-1,-,-,TRBJ2-1,CASSPGIPLLSGRPTKQFF,TGCGCCAGCAGTCCCGGGATACCCCTCCTCAGCGGAAGACCCACCAAGCAGTTCTTC
TRBV19,TRBD2,-,TRBJ2-7,CASNGGGSYEQYF,TGTGCCAGTAACGGCGGGGGAAGTTACGAGCAGTACTTC
TRBV5-6,-,-,TRBJ1-6,CASSLLQPMGNSPLHF,TGTGCCAGCAGCCTTCTGCAGCCAATGGGGAATTCACCCCTCCACTTT
TRBV5-4,-,-,TRBJ2-1,CASNEPPYNEQFF,TGTGCCAGCAACGAACCCCCCTACAATGAGCAGTTCTTC
TRBV6-5,-,-,TRBJ1-1,CASSYRGETEAFF,TGTGCCAGCAGTTACCGGGGAGAAACTGAAGCTTTCTTT
TRBV28,-,-,TRBJ1-5,CASSTTGTGRQPQHF,TGTGCCAGCAGTACCACAGGGACTGGGCGTCAGCCCCAGCATTTT